The 11 T cell receptor beta chains listed next were all sequenced from one sample in a study of cytomegalovirus exposure and HLA in healthy donors. PCR employed 60 Vbeta and 13 Jbeta primers. The assay was immunoSEQ multiplex PCR, and TCRdb's table has in-frame clones only and misses some. The sample yields some 130,000 clones, about 83% seen once. Sequencing used PBMCs. The source is a girl aged 2 to 9 in good health and CMV-seronegative.

The V and J genes are TRBV7-2 and TRBJ1-4; 7 positions agree with TRBD1. The CDR3 spans 15 residues. The V segment lost 5 bases and the J segment 5 bases; nucleotides outside the gene matches: 8. Germline CDR1 is SGHTA and CDR2 is FQGNSA. In DNA, the CDR3 is TGTGCCAGCAGCCCCACGGGACAGCAAAATGAAAAACTGTTTTTT. Residues: CASSPTGQQNEKLFF. The full variable domain, rest sourced from reference TRBV7-2 and TRBJ1-4, is GAGVSQSPSNKVTEKGKDVELRCDPISGHTALYWYRQSLGQGLEFLIYFQGNSAPDKSGLPSDRFSAERTGGSVSTLTIQRTQQEDSAVYLCASSPTGQQNEKLFFGSGTQLSVL.

V gene TRBV9 combines with J gene TRBJ1-4; 7 positions agree with TRBD1. Trimming at V came to 0 bases and at J to 3 bases, leaving 2 bases not matched to a gene. This CDR3 comprises 15 residues. CDR1 is SGDLS and CDR2 is YYNGEE in the germline V gene. The CDR3 sequence is CASSVAGQANEKLFF. In DNA, the CDR3 is TGTGCCAGCAGCGTAGCAGGACAGGCTAATGAAAAACTGTTTTTT.

Comment on this clone: The same CDR3 can be traced to other DNA sequences in this sample. V usage is TRBV5-4 and J usage is TRBJ1-6; tentatively, D is TRBD1 (5 bases). Per germline, CDR1 SGHNT and CDR2 YYREEE (reference sequence). The CDR3 is 13 residues long. The V end lost 9 bases, the J end lost 10 bases, and 17 bases lay between the germline ends. The CDR3 DNA is TGTGCCACAAAGGTCCCGGGGGAATCACCCCTCCACTTT. Translating gives CATKVPGESPLHF.

This clone has more than one count but fewer than ten. The chain links TRBV29-1 to TRBJ1-1; TRBD1 agrees at 7 bases. After removal of 4 bases from V and 1 base from J, the junction contained 0 bases not matched to a gene. The germline V gene encodes CDR1 SQVTM and CDR2 ANQGSEA. The CDR3 totals 12 residues. CDR3 region: CSVGTGNTEAFF. The CDR3 DNA reads as TGCAGCGTTGGGACAGGGAACACTGAAGCTTTCTTT.

This clone was seen more than once but under ten times. V and J are TRBV27 and TRBJ1-4; D is ambiguous. Germline V lookup: CDR1 MNHEY, CDR2 SMNVEV (reference sequence). V gave up 5 bases and J gave up 7 bases, with 14 bases separating them. The CDR3 runs 14 residues. Written as DNA, the CDR3 is TGTGCCAGCAGTACCTTGGGCGCAACTGAAAAACTGTTTTTT. It codes for CASSTLGATEKLFF. Full variable domain (rest looked up from reference TRBV27 and TRBJ1-4): EAQVTQNPRYLITVTGKKLTVTCSQNMNHEYMSWYRQDPGLGLRQIYYSMNVEVTDKGDVPEGYKVSRKEKRNFPLILESPSPNQTSLYFCASSTLGATEKLFFGSGTQLSVL.

This clone has just one count. The genes are TRBV6-5 and TRBJ1-6, with TRBD1 as a possible D gene (6 bases). The CDR3 covers 16 residues. Trimming pared 0 bases from V and 4 bases from J, leaving 10 bases between. Per the germline V gene, CDR1 is MNHEY and CDR2 is SVGAGI. The CDR3 sequence is CASSYSQGYYNSPLHF. The CDR3 DNA sequence: TGTGCCAGCAGTTACTCGCAGGGGTATTATAATTCACCCCTCCACTTT.

This chain links TRBV28 with TRBJ2-4, with 9 positions matching TRBD1. Germline trimming cut 3 bases from V and 0 bases from J; bases unmatched to any gene: 3. The germline gives CDR1 MDHEN, CDR2 SYDVKM. This CDR3 spans 16 amino acids. In nucleotides, the CDR3 is TGTGCCAGCAGTTTTACAGGGGGCCTAGCCAAAAACATTCAGTACTTC. It codes for CASSFTGGLAKNIQYF.

CDR3 protein: CSVAPQGGYNEQFF. DNA for the CDR3: TGCAGCGTTGCCCCGCAGGGTGGCTACAATGAGCAGTTCTTC. The chain couples TRBV29-1 to TRBJ2-1; tentatively, D is TRBD1 (5 bases). The CDR3 runs to 14 residues. Trimming took off 4 bases at V and 3 bases at J, with 13 bases between the two ends. CDR1 and CDR2 (germline): SQVTM, ANQGSEA.

In the case of this clone: An end of the junction does not agree with germline; a read error may underlie this. The V gene is TRBV19, the J gene TRBJ2-7, with TRBD1 matching over 7 bases. The CDR3 sequence is 13 residues long. Per the germline V gene, CDR1 is LNHDA and CDR2 is SQIVND (reference sequence). The CDR3 is CASSARDSPPTVF. The CDR3 DNA follows: TGTGCCAGTAGCGCAAGGGACAGCCCACCGACCGTCTTC.

The J gene is TRBJ1-2, the V gene TRBV7-9; weak D call: TRBD1 (5 bases). The CDR3 extends over 15 amino acids. The germline V gene encodes CDR1 SEHNR and CDR2 FQNEAQ (reference sequence). Trimming cost V 6 bases and J 0 bases, with 14 bases left between them. Written as DNA, the CDR3 is TGTGCCAGCAGTTTGTCCAGGGAGGCTAACTATGGCTACACCTTC. Translated, it gives CASSLSREANYGYTF.

This clone was found once. The rearrangement joins TRBV4-3 to TRBJ1-1, with no clear D. The ends were cut back, 3 bases at V and 0 bases at J, with 14 bases in the middle. Germline values: CDR1 LGHNA, CDR2 YSLEER. The CDR3 loop spans 16 amino acids. CDR3 residues: CASSQEPRALNTEAFF. The CDR3 DNA reads TGCGCCAGCAGCCAGGAGCCCCGTGCCCTGAACACTGAAGCTTTCTTT.